The rows below give T cell receptor beta chains drawn from one sample of a study of T cells in Graves' hyperthyroidism and ophthalmopathy. Each CDR3 protein gets one entry after TCRdb re-called the multiplex PCR reads with MiXCR. The sample has approximately 500,000 distinct CDR3 sequences, about half seen once. Sequenced sample: peripheral blood or thyroid tissue (not recorded which). The receptor set was obtained from a woman between 18 and 29 years old with Graves' hyperthyroidism. CDR3s include the opening cysteine and the closing phenylalanine or tryptophan. A D gene is named only where the DNA matches it firmly. The listing skips clone size in some rows; elsewhere it reads once, few, many or a size class.

J | V | D | size | CDR3 | DNA
TRBJ1-6 | TRBV20-1 | NA | many | CSTELAFSARSPLHF | TGCAGTACAGAGTTGGCATTTTCGGCCCGCTCACCCCTCCACTTT
TRBJ2-5 | TRBV20-1 | NA | many | CSARDKREKTQYF | TGCAGTGCTAGAGATAAGAGGGAAAAGACCCAGTACTTC
TRBJ2-5 | TRBV9 | TRBD2 | many | CASSPKTSAQGTQYF | TGTGCCAGCAGCCCTAAGACTAGCGCCCAAGGGACCCAGTACTTC
TRBJ2-7 | TRBV6-5 | TRBD2 | many | CASSYARAGGGYEQYF | TGTGCCAGCAGTTACGCTCGGGCGGGAGGTGGGTACGAGCAGTACTTC
TRBJ1-5 | TRBV7-9 | NA | many | CASSLFDQPQHF | TGTGCCAGCAGCTTATTTGATCAGCCCCAGCATTTT
TRBJ2-3 | TRBV5-1 | TRBD2 | NA | CASRASGSLADTQYF | TGCGCCAGCAGGGCTAGCGGGAGTCTCGCAGATACGCAGTATTTT
TRBJ2-7 | TRBV7-2 | TRBD1 | many | CASSSQGTFSYEQYF | TGTGCCAGCAGCTCACAGGGGACGTTCTCCTACGAGCAGTACTTC
TRBJ2-1 | TRBV2 | NA | NA | CASSGEASNYNEQFF | TGTGCCAGCAGTGGAGAGGCTAGCAACTACAATGAGCAGTTCTTC
TRBJ1-1 | TRBV3-1 | NA | many | CASSLLEANTEAFF | TGTGCCAGCAGCCTCCTTGAGGCGAACACTGAAGCTTTCTTT
TRBJ2-5 | TRBV5-1 | TRBD2 | NA | CASSFGRDLEETQYF | TGCGCCAGCAGCTTCGGGAGGGATCTAGAGGAGACCCAGTACTTC
TRBJ1-6 | TRBV7-9 | NA | few | CASSPDRNSPLHF | TGTGCCAGCAGCCCCGACAGGAATTCACCCCTCCACTTT
TRBJ1-6 | TRBV20-1 | TRBD1 | many | CSARSETGYNSPLHF | TGCAGTGCTAGATCGGAGACAGGGTATAATTCACCCCTCCACTTT
TRBJ1-5 | TRBV11-1 | NA | NA | CAHTSSSGVCHTHDALCSNQPQHF | TGTGCCCACACCAGCTCCTCTGGGGTTTGCCACACTCATGATGCACTGTGTAGCAATCAGCCCCAGCATTTT
TRBJ2-3 | TRBV7-3 | NA | NA | CASSLTLTGTQYF | TGTGCCAGCAGCTTAACGCTCACAGGTACGCAGTATTTT
TRBJ1-6 | TRBV6-5 | NA | NA | CASSGRWGMNNSPLHF | TGTGCCAGCAGTGGACGGTGGGGAATGAATAATTCACCCCTCCACTTC
TRBJ2-3 | TRBV5-5 | NA | NA | CASSPIFAVTDTQYF | TGTGCCAGCAGCCCAATCTTTGCAGTGACAGATACGCAGTATTTT
TRBJ1-1 | TRBV7-8 | NA | many | CASSLVTAGEAFF | TGTGCCAGCAGCTTAGTAACGGCCGGAGAAGCTTTCTTT
TRBJ2-7 | TRBV2 | NA | many | CASSGGLDEQYF | TGTGCCAGCAGTGGAGGACTGGATGAGCAGTACTTC
TRBJ1-1 | TRBV4-1 | TRBD1 | NA | CASSQTTGTNTEAFF | TGCGCCAGCAGCCAAACGACAGGGACAAACACTGAAGCTTTCTTT
TRBJ1-5 | TRBV20-1 | TRBD1 | NA | CSASRGQSNQPQHF | TGCAGTGCTAGCAGGGGGCAGAGCAATCAGCCCCAGCATTTT
TRBJ2-5 | TRBV10-3 | TRBD1 | NA | CAISPGTGQETQYF | TGTGCCATCAGTCCCGGGACAGGCCAAGAGACCCAGTACTTC
TRBJ2-7 | TRBV15 | TRBD2 | NA | CATRGLADRPYEQYF | TGTGCCACCAGGGGACTAGCGGACAGGCCCTACGAGCAGTACTTC
TRBJ1-2 | TRBV5-1 | NA | many | CASSLETNPYGYTF | TGCGCCAGCAGCTTGGAGACTAATCCCTATGGCTACACCTTC
TRBJ1-2 | TRBV19 | NA | NA | CASGYAYYGYTF | TGTGCCAGTGGGTACGCCTACTATGGCTACACCTTC
TRBJ1-6 | TRBV6-1 | NA | few | CASSLQVSPFETLHF | TGTGCCAGCAGCCTACAGGTTTCCCCCTTTGAAACCCTCCACTTT
TRBJ2-1 | TRBV2 | TRBD2 | NA | CASRGLAGAGGF | TGTGCCAGCAGAGGACTAGCGGGTGCCGGGGGTTTC
TRBJ2-7 | TRBV5-1 | NA | many | CASSLVGLDYEQYF | TGCGCCAGCAGCTTGGTAGGTCTGGACTACGAGCAGTACTTC
TRBJ2-5 | TRBV11-3 | NA | many | CASSLESSTPETQYF | TGTGCCAGCAGCTTAGAATCATCAACCCCAGAGACCCAGTACTTC
TRBJ1-1 | TRBV7-9 | NA | NA | CASSDSLTSGTEAFF | TGTGCCAGCAGCGACTCCTTAACTAGCGGCACTGAAGCTTTCTTT
TRBJ1-5 | TRBV19 | NA | NA | CASSVPLGMSNQPQHF | TGTGCCAGTAGTGTACCCTTAGGGATGAGCAATCAGCCCCAGCATTTT
TRBJ2-5 | TRBV7-9 | NA | many | CASSALQGNQETQYF | TGTGCCAGCAGCGCGCTACAGGGTAACCAAGAGACCCAGTACTTC
TRBJ1-1 | TRBV7-3 | TRBD1 | once | CASSLDREVPEAFF | TGTGCCAGCAGCTTAGACAGGGAAGTTCCTGAAGCTTTCTTT
TRBJ2-5 | TRBV29-1 | NA | NA | CSVERDGIQETQYF | TGCAGCGTTGAACGGGACGGAATCCAAGAGACCCAGTACTTC
TRBJ2-7 | TRBV12-3/TRBV12-4 | TRBD2 | many | CASSSRQYGRGRVGEQYF | TGTGCCAGCAGCTCTCGTCAATATGGACGCGGGAGGGTTGGGGAGCAGTACTTC
TRBJ1-2 | TRBV7-8 | TRBD1 | NA | CASSAQDRGGGYTF | TGTGCCAGCAGCGCGCAGGACAGGGGGGGTGGCTACACCTTC
TRBJ2-5 | TRBV7-7 | NA | NA | CACSLAGETQYF | TGTGCTTGCAGCTTGGCGGGGGAGACCCAGTACTTC
TRBJ1-6 | TRBV3-1 | NA | many | CASSLHDSPLHF | TGTGCCAGCAGCCTACATGACTCACCCCTCCACTTT
TRBJ2-2 | TRBV4-3 | TRBD2 | many | CASSTGLSLELFF | TGCGCCAGCAGCACGGGACTATCGCTGGAGCTGTTTTTT
TRBJ2-6 | TRBV11-2 | TRBD2 | NA | CASSLERLAETYVLTF | TGTGCCAGCAGCTTAGAGCGGCTAGCGGAGACCTACGTCCTGACTTTC
TRBJ1-4 | TRBV2 | NA | NA | CASSHQGSNEKLYF | TGTGCCAGCAGTCATCAGGGGTCTAATGAAAAACTGTATTTT
TRBJ1-5 | TRBV9 | NA | NA | CASSQVAGLVQPQHF | TGCGCCAGCAGCCAGGTCGCGGGGTTGGTGCAGCCCCAGCATTTT
TRBJ1-5 | TRBV19 | TRBD1 | many | CASSPPGDRGWWQPQHF | TGTGCCAGTAGTCCCCCGGGGGACAGGGGATGGTGGCAGCCCCAGCATTTT
TRBJ2-7 | TRBV27 | NA | NA | CASISRATPYEQYF | TGTGCCAGCATCTCCAGGGCTACCCCCTACGAGCAGTACTTC
TRBJ2-7 | TRBV6-2/TRBV6-3 | TRBD2 | many | CASSYSSGRAPYEQYF | TGTGCCAGCAGTTACTCCAGCGGGAGGGCCCCTTACGAGCAGTACTTC
TRBJ1-1 | TRBV19 | NA | NA | CASRPEVSPEAFF | TGTGCCAGTAGACCAGAAGTGAGCCCTGAAGCTTTCTTT
TRBJ1-5 | TRBV18 | NA | many | CASSPGKNQPQHF | TGTGCCAGCTCACCAGGGAAGAATCAGCCCCAGCATTTT
TRBJ1-6 | TRBV5-5 | NA | many | CASSLLREAAYNSPLHF | TGTGCCAGCAGCCTTCTGCGGGAGGCAGCATATAATTCACCCCTCCACTTT
TRBJ2-7 | TRBV29-1 | TRBD2 | many | CSGAAGTSSSYEQYF | TGCAGCGGCGCCGCCGGGACTAGCAGTTCCTACGAGCAGTACTTC
TRBJ2-7 | TRBV20-1 | NA | NA | CSATRPEHYEQYF | TGCAGTGCTACAAGACCCGAGCACTACGAGCAGTACTTC
TRBJ2-3 | TRBV29-1 | TRBD2 | NA | CSGLAGMGSTDTQYF | TGCAGCGGCCTAGCGGGTATGGGGAGCACAGATACGCAGTATTTT
TRBJ1-4 | TRBV4-2 | NA | few | CASSQRTGATNEKLFF | TGTGCCAGCAGCCAACGGACGGGGGCAACTAATGAAAAACTGTTTTTT
TRBJ2-2 | TRBV7-3 | NA | NA | CASSSTANTGELFF | TGTGCCAGCAGTTCGACAGCAAACACCGGGGAGCTGTTTTTT
TRBJ2-7 | TRBV27 | NA | NA | CASSPLFRYEQYF | TGTGCCAGCAGTCCGCTATTTCGATACGAGCAGTACTTC
TRBJ1-5 | TRBV5-1 | NA | many | CASSLVGGSNQPQHF | TGCGCCAGCAGCTTGGTGGGGGGTAGTAATCAGCCCCAGCATTTT
TRBJ2-1 | TRBV2 | NA | NA | CASGSGYNEQFF | TGTGCCAGTGGAAGCGGATACAATGAGCAGTTCTTC
TRBJ1-2 | TRBV20-1 | NA | NA | CSAARDSGGNYGYTF | TGCAGTGCGGCCCGAGATTCGGGAGGGAACTATGGCTACACCTTC
TRBJ2-5 | TRBV2 | NA | many | CASSEDGGRETQYF | TGTGCCAGCAGTGAAGATGGGGGGCGAGAGACCCAGTACTTC
TRBJ1-1 | TRBV24-1 | NA | many | CATSDFGPSNTEAFF | TGTGCCACCAGTGATTTCGGGCCGTCGAACACTGAAGCTTTCTTT
TRBJ2-7 | TRBV20-1 | NA | many | CSADSQRSTYEQYF | TGCAGTGCTGACTCTCAGCGGTCAACCTACGAGCAGTACTTC
TRBJ2-3 | TRBV20-1 | NA | NA | CSARWGISRADTQYF | TGCAGTGCTAGATGGGGAATTTCACGGGCAGATACGCAGTATTTT